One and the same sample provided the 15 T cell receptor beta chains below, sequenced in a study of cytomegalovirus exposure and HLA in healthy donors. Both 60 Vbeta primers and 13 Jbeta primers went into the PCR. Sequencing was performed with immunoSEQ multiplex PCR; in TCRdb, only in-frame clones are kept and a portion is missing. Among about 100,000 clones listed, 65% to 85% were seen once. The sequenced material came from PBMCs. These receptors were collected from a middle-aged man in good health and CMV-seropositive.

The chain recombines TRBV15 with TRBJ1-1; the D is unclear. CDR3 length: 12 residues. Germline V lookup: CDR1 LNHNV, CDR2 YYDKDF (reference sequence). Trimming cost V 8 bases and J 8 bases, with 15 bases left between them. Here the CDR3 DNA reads TGTGCCACCGCTGCGATTCATTCAGAAGCTTTCTTT. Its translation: CATAAIHSEAFF.

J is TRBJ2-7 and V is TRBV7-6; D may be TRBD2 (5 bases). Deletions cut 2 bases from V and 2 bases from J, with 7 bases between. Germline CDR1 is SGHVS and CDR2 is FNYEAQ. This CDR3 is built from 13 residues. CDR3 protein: CASSLSGTYEQYF. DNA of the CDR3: TGTGCCAGCAGCTTAAGCGGAACCTACGAGCAGTACTTC.

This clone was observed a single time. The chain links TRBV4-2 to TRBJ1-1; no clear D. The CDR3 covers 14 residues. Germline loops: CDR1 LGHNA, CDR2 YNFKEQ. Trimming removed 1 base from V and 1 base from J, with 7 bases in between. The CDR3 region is CASSQGPGNTEAFF. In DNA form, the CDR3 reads TGTGCCAGCAGCCAAGGCCCAGGGAACACTGAAGCTTTCTTT.

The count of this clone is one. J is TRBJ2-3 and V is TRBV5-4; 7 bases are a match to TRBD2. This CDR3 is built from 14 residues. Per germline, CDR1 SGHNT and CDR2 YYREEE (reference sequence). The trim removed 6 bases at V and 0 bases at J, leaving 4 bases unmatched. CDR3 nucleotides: TGTGCCAGCACTAGCGGACCTAGCACAGATACGCAGTATTTT. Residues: CASTSGPSTDTQYF.

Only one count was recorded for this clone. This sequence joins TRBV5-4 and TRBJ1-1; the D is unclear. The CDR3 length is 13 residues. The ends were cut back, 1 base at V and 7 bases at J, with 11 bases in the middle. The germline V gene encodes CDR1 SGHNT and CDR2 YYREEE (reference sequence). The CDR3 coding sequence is TGTGCCAGCAGCTTGACAACCCGTGGTGAAGCTTTCTTT. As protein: CASSLTTRGEAFF.

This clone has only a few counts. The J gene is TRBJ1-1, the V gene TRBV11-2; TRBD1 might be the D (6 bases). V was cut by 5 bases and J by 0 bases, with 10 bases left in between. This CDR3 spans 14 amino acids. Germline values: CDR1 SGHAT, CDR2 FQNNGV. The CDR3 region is CASSPTGLNTEAFF. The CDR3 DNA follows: TGTGCCAGCAGCCCGACAGGATTGAACACTGAAGCTTTCTTT.

DNA of the CDR3: TGTGCCAGCAGTTGCTCCCTAGATAAGTTCGCAGATACGCAGTATTTT. It yields the protein CASSCSLDKFADTQYF. This chain connects TRBV6-5 to TRBJ2-3, with D hard to call. The V gene lost 4 bases and the J gene lost 4 bases, with 18 bases spanning the gap. The germline gives CDR1 MNHEY, CDR2 SVGAGI. The CDR3 is made up of 16 amino acids.

DNA of the CDR3: TGTGCCAGCACTCTTAGGCAGGTGAACACTGAAGCTTTCTTT. Its translation is CASTLRQVNTEAFF. The rearrangement joins TRBV28 to TRBJ1-1; no definite D call. The CDR3 is made up of 14 amino acids. The germline V gene has CDR1 MDHEN and CDR2 SYDVKM. V was shortened by 7 bases and J by 0 bases, with 12 bases between the two germline ends.

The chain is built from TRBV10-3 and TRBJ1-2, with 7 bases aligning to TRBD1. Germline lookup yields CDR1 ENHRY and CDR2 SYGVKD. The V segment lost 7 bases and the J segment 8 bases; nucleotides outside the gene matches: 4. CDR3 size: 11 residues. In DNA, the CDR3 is TGTGCCATCAACAGGGGAGGAGGCTACACCTTC. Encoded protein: CAINRGGGYTF.

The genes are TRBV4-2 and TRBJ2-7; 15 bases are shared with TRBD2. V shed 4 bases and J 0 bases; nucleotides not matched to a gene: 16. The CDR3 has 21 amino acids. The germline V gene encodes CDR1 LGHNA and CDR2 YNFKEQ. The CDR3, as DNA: TGTGCCAGCAGCCCGTGGACTAGCGGGAGGGCCAGGTTGGGCCTCTCCTACGAGCAGTACTTC. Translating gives CASSPWTSGRARLGLSYEQYF.

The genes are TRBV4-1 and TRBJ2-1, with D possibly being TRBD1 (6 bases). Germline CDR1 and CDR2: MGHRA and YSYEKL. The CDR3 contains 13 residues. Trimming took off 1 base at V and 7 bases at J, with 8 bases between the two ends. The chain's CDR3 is CASSQGQGNEQFF. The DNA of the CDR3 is TGCGCCAGCAGCCAAGGTCAGGGGAATGAGCAGTTCTTC.

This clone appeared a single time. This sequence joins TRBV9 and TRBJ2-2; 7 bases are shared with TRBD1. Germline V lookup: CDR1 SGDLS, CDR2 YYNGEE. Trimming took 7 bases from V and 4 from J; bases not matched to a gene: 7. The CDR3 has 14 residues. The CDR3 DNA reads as TGTGCCAGCGGACCTACAGGGGTCACCGGGGAGCTGTTTTTT. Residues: CASGPTGVTGELFF.

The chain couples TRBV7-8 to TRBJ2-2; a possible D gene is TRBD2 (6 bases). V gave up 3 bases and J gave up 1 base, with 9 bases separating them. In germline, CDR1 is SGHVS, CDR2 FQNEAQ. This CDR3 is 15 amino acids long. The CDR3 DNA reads TGTGCCAGCAGCTTCGGTAGCGGGAACACCGGGGAGCTGTTTTTT. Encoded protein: CASSFGSGNTGELFF.

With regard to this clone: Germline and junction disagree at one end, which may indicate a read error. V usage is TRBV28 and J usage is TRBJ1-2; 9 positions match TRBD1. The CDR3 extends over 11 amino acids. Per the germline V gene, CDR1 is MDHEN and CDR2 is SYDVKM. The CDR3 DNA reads TGTGCCAGCAGGAAACAGGGGGCGGTCGCCTTC. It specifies CASRKQGAVAF.

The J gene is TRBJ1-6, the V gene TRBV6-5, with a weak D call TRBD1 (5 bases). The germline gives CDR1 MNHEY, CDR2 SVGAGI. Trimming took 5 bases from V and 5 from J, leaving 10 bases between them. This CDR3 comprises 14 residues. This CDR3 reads CASSHRGNNSPLHF. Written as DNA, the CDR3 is TGTGCCAGCAGTCATAGGGGAAATAATTCACCCCTCCACTTT.